Shown below are 12 T cell receptor beta chains from a single sample sequenced in a study of spatial heterogeneity in lung cancer (dated by TCRdb to 2018 to 2020). To prepare the library, 5' RACE was applied. This sample was sequenced with a NextSeq 500. TCRdb trimmed the raw reads at Q25, called clones with MiXCR and kept productive beta chains. Each CDR3 protein gets just one entry, which takes the most common genes and DNA from the rows behind it. Across this sample there are 25,000 to 35,000 distinct CDR3 sequences, with more than 4.5% seen only once. The ten largest make up approximately 25% of the sample. This specimen's time point label, interpreted: blood at routine non-recurrence follow-up after resection. The sample consisted of PBMCs, taken at follow-up. The receptors were gathered from a female donor with early-stage non-small cell lung cancer.

The chain recombines TRBV4-3 with TRBJ2-1; TRBD2 aligns across 8 bases. CDR3 size: 17 residues. Germline V gene data show CDR1 as LGHNA and CDR2 as YSLEER. Germline trimming cut 0 bases from V and 9 bases from J; bases unmatched to any gene: 13. The CDR3 protein is CASSQDLSGGLRGEQFF. The CDR3 DNA sequence: TGCGCCAGCAGCCAAGATCTCAGCGGGGGCCTCCGGGGTGAGCAGTTCTTC.

This clonotype was picked up a small number of times. The CDR3 region has the DNA TGCGCCAGCAGCTTCGGGCCAACCTACGAGCAGTACTTC. Amino acids: CASSFGPTYEQYF. This chain connects TRBV4-3 to TRBJ2-7; D is ambiguous. There are 13 residues in the CDR3. Deletions cut 5 bases from V and 2 bases from J, with 10 bases between. From germline, CDR1 is LGHNA and CDR2 YSLEER.

The CDR3 DNA reads TGTGCCAGCACCTCTGGGGGATATGGCTACACCTTC. Translation gives CASTSGGYGYTF. The chain recombines TRBV28 with TRBJ1-2; weak D call: TRBD1 (5 bases). The CDR3 has 12 amino acids. Trimming removed 7 bases from V and 5 bases from J, with 11 bases in between. Germline-derived CDR1 and CDR2 are MDHEN and SYDVKM.

This clonotype was recorded at least ten times. The V gene is TRBV13, the J gene TRBJ2-5; 10 bases are a match to TRBD2. V lost 4 bases to trimming and J lost 5 bases; unmatched junction nucleotides: 13. Germline V lookup: CDR1 PRHDT, CDR2 FYEKMQ (reference sequence). The CDR3 is 17 residues long. The CDR3 sequence is CASSSRTSGTGGETQYF. CDR3 coding DNA: TGTGCCAGCAGCTCGCGTACTAGCGGGACGGGCGGGGAGACCCAGTACTTC.

This clonotype was seen at least ten times. The rearrangement links TRBV7-6 to TRBJ2-1; D might be TRBD2 (7 bases). Germline V gives CDR1 SGHVS, CDR2 FNYEAQ. V was trimmed by 3 bases and J by 5 bases, leaving 17 bases between them. The CDR3 extends over 16 amino acids. The CDR3 sequence is CASSLNLGGGNNEQFF. Here the CDR3 DNA reads TGTGCCAGCAGCTTGAATTTGGGAGGGGGGAACAATGAGCAGTTCTTC.

This clonotype rates as medium-sized. This chain links TRBV29-1 with TRBJ1-2, with 8 bases identical to TRBD1. CDR1 SQVTM and CDR2 ANQGSEA come from the germline V gene. Trimming took 4 bases from V and 8 from J; bases not matched to a gene: 6. This CDR3 contains 12 residues. The chain's CDR3 is CSVGQGARGYTF. CDR3 sequence (DNA): TGCAGCGTTGGGCAGGGGGCGAGGGGCTACACCTTC.

The sample holds many counts of this clonotype. The chain links TRBV20-1 to TRBJ1-6; TRBD1 matches 9 bases. Germline-derived CDR1 and CDR2 are DFQATT and SNEGSKA (reference sequence). This CDR3 has 14 residues. V was clipped by 5 bases and J by 7 bases; unmatched bases: 6. CDR3 coding DNA: TGCAGTGCTTTACAGGGGGCGCGGAATTCACCCCTCCACTTT. Residues: CSALQGARNSPLHF.

This clonotype was observed at least ten times. This chain uses TRBV30 with TRBJ1-1; the D gene is possibly TRBD1 (5 bases). Germline V lookup: CDR1 GTSNPN, CDR2 SVGIG (reference sequence). The CDR3 is 13 residues long. V was trimmed by 3 bases and J by 0 bases, leaving 8 bases between them. This chain's CDR3 is CAWRAGLNTEAFF. The CDR3 DNA follows: TGTGCCTGGAGAGCAGGGCTGAACACTGAAGCTTTCTTT.

The sample holds many counts of this clonotype. This sequence joins TRBV5-1 and TRBJ2-3; TRBD1 might be the D (6 bases). This CDR3 spans 15 amino acids. Germline CDR1 and CDR2: SGHRS and YFSETQ. V was pared by 4 bases and J by 1 base, with 13 bases between. This CDR3 is CASSGGGGGTDTQYF. The CDR3 DNA follows: TGCGCCAGCAGCGGTGGGGGCGGTGGCACAGATACGCAGTATTTT.

In its sample, this clonotype was seen many times. This sequence joins TRBV7-6 and TRBJ1-2, with D possibly being TRBD1 (5 bases). The V gene's germline CDR1 is SGHVS and CDR2 FNYEAQ. The CDR3 loop spans 13 amino acids. V was shortened by 6 bases and J by 4 bases, with 12 bases between the two germline ends. The CDR3 is CASSMGRSYGYTF. In DNA, the CDR3 is TGTGCCAGCAGTATGGGACGGTCCTATGGCTACACCTTC.

In this sample, this clonotype turned up many times. The V call is TRBV27, the J call TRBJ2-3; possible D gene TRBD1, 6 bases. This CDR3 spans 13 amino acids. Deletions cut 3 bases from V and 9 bases from J, with 13 bases between. Germline CDR1 and CDR2: MNHEY and SMNVEV (reference sequence). CDR3 sequence reads: CASSFGLQGTQYF. The CDR3 DNA reads as TGTGCCAGCAGTTTCGGCCTCCAGGGGACGCAGTATTTT.

This clonotype was seen ten or more times. The gene calls are TRBV7-9 and TRBJ2-7; D is ambiguous. The CDR3 length is 14 residues. In germline, CDR1 is SEHNR, CDR2 FQNEAQ (reference sequence). Trimming left V 5 bases short and J 3 bases short, with 14 bases between. The CDR3 nucleotides read TGTGCCAGCAGCATGGACCTAAACCGCTACGAGCAGTACTTC. This encodes CASSMDLNRYEQYF.